This T cell receptor (beta chain) was identified in a study of OX40 agonist ivuxolimab in advanced cancers. Study context: Ivuxolimab, an antibody acting as an agonist of OX40 (CD134), was used to treat patients. Study conclusions and caveats: Fewer expanded clones were found on average in CD4+ than in CD8+ T cells.

The CDR3 consists of 15 residues. Germline assignment: CDR1 SGHNT and CDR2 YYREEE (reference sequence). V lost 6 bases to trimming and J lost 6 bases; unmatched junction nucleotides: 10. Here immunoSEQ multiplex PCR was the method, and the copy in TCRdb shows in-frame clones only, minus some. The data hold some 60,000 clones, with roughly 93% observed a single time. Turning to this clone: Its target is unknown.

The receptor's source is an adult with an advanced solid tumor such as melanoma, head and neck, liver or kidney cancer. The source was CD4+ or CD8+ T cells sorted from blood, collected in a trial of the OX40 agonist ivuxolimab. The chain is built from TRBV5-4 and TRBJ2-1; TRBD2 agrees at 9 bases. The CDR3 DNA follows: TGTGCCAGCACTCTAGCGGGACTGGGGGTCAATGAGCAGTTCTTC. It specifies CASTLAGLGVNEQFF.